The 10 T cell receptor beta chains presented below share a single source sample, sequenced in a study of CD8 T cells in ankylosing spondylitis. TCRdb passed the 5' RACE reads through MiXCR, listing each CDR3 protein once. The sample lists more than 650,000 distinct CDR3 sequences, over 9.5% occurring once. The antigens these receptors bind are not known. Study conclusions and caveats: Roughly 8 highly homologous variants formed a TCR beta motif that appeared characteristic of ankylosing spondylitis blood.

The source material was blood, either unsorted or a sorted T cell fraction (not recorded which). These receptors all stem from a male donor with ankylosing spondylitis.

This clonotype has only a few counts. The chain uses TRBV24-1 and TRBJ2-7; 11 nucleotides match TRBD1. The CDR3 has 14 residues. Germline V gene sequence: CDR1 KGHDR, CDR2 SFDVKD. V dropped 9 bases and J dropped 6; count of bases not matched to a gene: 9. The CDR3 loop reads CATSPGQGAFEQYF. The CDR3 DNA sequence: TGTGCCACCTCTCCAGGACAGGGGGCATTCGAGCAGTACTTC.

Many counts were recorded for this clonotype. The J gene is TRBJ2-3, the V gene TRBV9; D gene ambiguous. The V end was cut by 0 bases, the J end by 0 bases, with 5 bases between. Germline lookup yields CDR1 SGDLS and CDR2 YYNGEE. CDR3 length: 14 amino acids. The CDR3: CASSVAGSTDTQYF. The CDR3 nucleotides are TGTGCCAGCAGCGTAGCAGGAAGCACAGATACGCAGTATTTT.

This clonotype was seen more than once but under ten times. The V and J genes are TRBV5-1 and TRBJ2-3; D uncertain. Between the trimmed V and J ends, which lost 4 bases and 4 bases, there was a span of 19 bases. The CDR3 is 16 residues long. The germline V gene has CDR1 SGHRS and CDR2 YFSETQ. The CDR3 sequence is CASSLSGRILSDTQYF. In DNA form, the CDR3 reads TGCGCCAGCAGCCTATCGGGCCGGATTCTTTCAGATACGCAGTATTTT.

This clonotype was seen more than once but under ten times. This chain links TRBV4-2 with TRBJ1-1; TRBD1 is a possible D gene (5 bases). Between the trimmed V and J ends, which lost 4 bases and 0 bases, there was a span of 15 bases. The CDR3 runs 16 residues. Germline V lookup: CDR1 LGHNA, CDR2 YNFKEQ. The CDR3: CASSRVLSGLNTEAFF. CDR3 in DNA: TGTGCCAGCAGCCGAGTACTTTCAGGGCTGAACACTGAAGCTTTCTTT.

In this sample, this clonotype turned up many times. V is TRBV20-1 and J is TRBJ2-7, with D possibly matching TRBD2 (5 bases). The germline CDR1 and CDR2 sequences are DFQATT and SNEGSKA (reference sequence). The CDR3 consists of 12 residues. Deletions cut 1 base from V and 4 bases from J, with 8 bases between. CDR3 DNA sequence: TGCAGTGCTAGAGGGCGGGTTTACGAGCAGTACTTC. Its translation is CSARGRVYEQYF.

This clonotype was recorded many times. CDR3 sequence reads: CATSRQGYEFGYTF. CDR3 DNA: TGTGCCACCAGCAGACAGGGGTACGAGTTTGGCTACACCTTC. This chain joins TRBV15 and TRBJ1-2, with D maybe TRBD1 (6 bases). Germline V lookup: CDR1 LNHNV, CDR2 YYDKDF (reference sequence). The length of the CDR3 is 14 residues. Trimming stripped 2 bases from V and 7 bases from J, with 14 bases between.

This clonotype occurred a few times. V usage is TRBV7-9 and J usage is TRBJ2-1; 7 bases line up with TRBD2. The germline CDR1 and CDR2 sequences are SEHNR and FQNEAQ (reference sequence). The CDR3 covers 14 residues. V lost 7 bases, J lost 2 bases, and 5 bases stayed unmatched. CDR3 bases: TGTGCCAGCACCCAGCGGGAAGCCTACAATGAGCAGTTCTTC. Translation gives CASTQREAYNEQFF.

The V call is TRBV9, the J call TRBJ2-2; D gene unclear. The germline V and J ends were trimmed by 0 bases and 3 bases, with 6 bases remaining between them. CDR1 SGDLS and CDR2 YYNGEE come from the germline V gene. CDR3 length equals 14 residues. The chain's CDR3 is CASSVVTYTGELFF. The CDR3 DNA reads as TGTGCCAGCAGCGTAGTCACCTACACCGGGGAGCTGTTTTTT.

This clonotype was counted a few times. This chain connects TRBV29-1 to TRBJ2-5; maybe TRBD2 (6 bases). Germline-derived CDR1 and CDR2 are SQVTM and ANQGSEA. The germline V and J ends were trimmed by 5 bases and 2 bases, with 21 bases remaining between them. The CDR3 contains 16 residues. CDR3 coding DNA: TGCAGCGTTCCCCAGCTTTTCGGGGGTGGGCAAGAGACCCAGTACTTC. Encoded protein: CSVPQLFGGGQETQYF.

In its sample, this clonotype was seen many times. The chain joins TRBV20-1 to TRBJ1-5; D call uncertain. The germline CDR1 and CDR2 sequences are DFQATT and SNEGSKA (reference sequence). The CDR3 sequence is 14 residues long. V lost 0 bases and J 3 bases, leaving 9 bases between the germline ends. CDR3 in amino acids: CSARDPRVNQPQHF. CDR3 nucleotide sequence: TGCAGTGCTAGAGATCCCCGGGTCAATCAGCCCCAGCATTTT.